This T cell receptor beta chain originates from a study of T cell repertoires in cytomegalovirus infection. Whole-study results and caveats: Cumulated frequencies of public TCR beta families served to identify carriers of CMV plus the relevant HLA.

TCRdb re-analysed the reads in MiXCR, keeping a single row per CDR3 protein. The table lists a few hundred thousand distinct CDR3 sequences, roughly 15% of them singletons. CDR1 is MDHEN and CDR2 is SYDVKM in the germline V gene. The CDR3 sequence is 13 residues long. Trimming took off 7 bases at V and 3 bases at J, with 10 bases between the two ends. This clonotype was detected ten times or more. Its matching antigen is unknown. The TCR comes from a human donor in good health (CMV status not recorded). Some clones in this sample may be carry-over from other donors' samples. Material for sequencing was PBMCs. This chain joins TRBV28 and TRBJ2-1; a possible D gene is TRBD2 (6 bases). DNA for the CDR3: TGTGCCAGCATAGCTAGCGTCTACAATGAGCAGTTCTTC. Its protein product is CASIASVYNEQFF.